These 29 T cell receptor beta chains share one sample of origin, sequenced in a study of shared clonotypes between healthy human individuals. Positively selected for CCR7, the CD45RO-negative cells used as naive CD8 cells excluded terminally differentiated effector memory CD45RA+ cells. Assay: immunoSEQ multiplex PCR; the TCRdb copy retains only in-frame clones and omits some. The sample holds 1.5 million to 2.5 million clones, 85% to 95% seen once. The sequenced material came from naive CD8+ T cells sorted from blood. The receptors stem from a young man in good health.

CDR3 sequence: CASSLSSGGPYNEQFF. CDR3 sequence (DNA): TGCGCCAGCAGTCTTAGTAGCGGGGGCCCCTACAATGAGCAGTTCTTC. The chain is built from TRBV4-1 and TRBJ2-1; 9 bases line up with TRBD2. V was clipped by 6 bases and J by 2 bases; unmatched bases: 8. This CDR3 spans 16 amino acids. Germline V gene sequence: CDR1 MGHRA, CDR2 YSYEKL.

The rearrangement uses TRBV9 and TRBJ2-3; 8 bases agree with TRBD2. V lost 0 bases and J lost 2; bases outside the gene matches: 5. Germline V CDR1 and CDR2: SGDLS, YYNGEE. The CDR3 has 16 residues. CDR3 sequence: CASSVGREEFTDTQYF. CDR3 in DNA: TGTGCCAGCAGCGTAGGGCGGGAGGAGTTCACAGATACGCAGTATTTT.

The chain employs TRBV6-1 and TRBJ1-2; D unresolved. This CDR3 contains 12 residues. V gave up 11 bases and J gave up 3 bases, with 13 bases separating them. The germline V gene has CDR1 MNHNS and CDR2 SASEGT. Written as DNA, the CDR3 is TGTGCCGGCGACGGAGACTACTATGGCTACACCTTC. Amino acid sequence: CAGDGDYYGYTF.

The chain couples TRBV27 to TRBJ2-7, with D possibly being TRBD1 or TRBD2 (5 bases each). The CDR3 length is 14 residues. CDR1 and CDR2 (germline): MNHEY, SMNVEV (reference sequence). The V gene lost 6 bases and the J gene lost 4 bases, with 16 bases spanning the gap. The CDR3: CASSPGRGPYEQYF. DNA of the CDR3: TGTGCCAGCAGCCCGGGAAGGGGACCTTACGAGCAGTACTTC.

The genes are TRBV11-2 and TRBJ2-1, with TRBD2 matching 12 bases. V lost 2 bases, J lost 5 bases, and 4 bases stayed unmatched. CDR1 and CDR2 from the germline V gene are SGHAT and FQNNGV. There are 16 residues in the CDR3. Here the CDR3 reads CASSLLAGGLNNEQFF. In DNA, the CDR3 is TGTGCCAGCAGCTTACTAGCGGGGGGGCTAAACAATGAGCAGTTCTTC.

On this clone itself: The sample contains more than one DNA sequence encoding this CDR3. The chain joins TRBV27 to TRBJ2-7, with TRBD2 matching 7 bases. Losses at the gene ends were 4 bases for V and 3 bases for J; bases not matched to a gene: 6. The CDR3 consists of 14 residues. CDR1 and CDR2 (germline): MNHEY, SMNVEV (reference sequence). The CDR3 DNA reads as TGTGCCAGCAGTTCCGGACTAGGCTACTACGAGCAGTACTTC. Its protein product is CASSSGLGYYEQYF.

V gene TRBV18 combines with J gene TRBJ2-2, with TRBD2 matching 7 bases. Germline CDR1 KGHSH, CDR2 LQKENI. V trimming: 5 bases; J trimming: 1 base; junction bases outside the gene matches: 7. The CDR3 is 16 amino acids. The CDR3 loop reads CASSSSGTKNTGELFF. In DNA form, the CDR3 reads TGTGCCAGCTCATCTTCCGGGACTAAGAACACCGGGGAGCTGTTTTTT. The variable domain in full, with the rest retrieved from reference TRBV18 and TRBJ2-2, is NAGVMQNPRHLVRRRGQEARLRCSPMKGHSHVYWYRQLPEEGLKFMVYLQKENIIDESGMPKERFSAEFPKEGPSILRIQQVVRGDSAAYFCASSSSGTKNTGELFFGEGSRLTVL.

The rearrangement joins TRBV4-1 to TRBJ2-3; no firm D call. Germline CDR1 MGHRA, CDR2 YSYEKL. The CDR3 covers 15 residues. V gave up 1 base and J gave up 0 bases, with 8 bases separating them. CDR3 region: CASSQGLISTDTQYF. The CDR3 DNA is TGCGCCAGCAGCCAAGGCCTCATTAGCACAGATACGCAGTATTTT.

On this clone itself: The identical CDR3 is also encoded by other nucleotide sequences in the sample. The V gene is TRBV6-5, the J gene TRBJ2-7; no firm D call. In germline, CDR1 is MNHEY, CDR2 SVGAGI. This CDR3 contains 16 residues. Trimming left V 0 bases short and J 1 base short, with 13 bases between. CDR3 in DNA: TGTGCCAGCAGTTACTCGATAGGGCAGAGGTCCTACGAGCAGTACTTC. Translating it yields CASSYSIGQRSYEQYF.

The rearrangement joins TRBV6-1 to TRBJ1-1; 7 bases are a match to TRBD1. Germline CDR1 is MNHNS and CDR2 is SASEGT. Germline trimming cut 6 bases from V and 0 bases from J; bases unmatched to any gene: 7. The CDR3 is 15 residues long. The CDR3 here is CASSGSGGMNTEAFF. The CDR3 region has the DNA TGTGCCAGCAGCGGGTCAGGGGGGATGAACACTGAAGCTTTCTTT.

As to this clone: The same CDR3 is also encoded by other DNA sequences in this sample. V is TRBV27 and J is TRBJ1-1; TRBD1 matches 8 bases. J was trimmed by 6 bases and V by 3 bases; bases with no gene match: 3. CDR3 length: 13 residues. Germline CDR1 MNHEY, CDR2 SMNVEV (reference sequence). CDR3 residues: CASSLSTGAEAFF. In DNA form, the CDR3 reads TGTGCCAGCAGTTTGTCGACAGGGGCTGAAGCTTTCTTT.

On this clone itself: The identical CDR3 is also encoded by other nucleotide sequences in the sample. This rearrangement joins TRBV2 to TRBJ2-7, with a weak D call TRBD2 (7 bases). V was pared by 6 bases and J by 0 bases, with 9 bases between. Germline V gene data show CDR1 as SNHLY and CDR2 as FYNNEI. The CDR3 contains 13 residues. The CDR3 bases are TGTGCCAGCAGAGGGGGGGACTCCTACGAGCAGTACTTC. Encoded protein: CASRGGDSYEQYF.

The J gene is TRBJ2-7, the V gene TRBV4-1, with unresolved D. Per germline, CDR1 MGHRA and CDR2 YSYEKL. This CDR3 region has 14 residues. Trimming took 4 bases from V and 3 from J, leaving 13 bases between them. The CDR3 DNA follows: TGCGCCAGCAGCCCCCCGGGCTGGGACTACGAGCAGTACTTC. It is translated as CASSPPGWDYEQYF.

Comment on this clone: Other DNA sequences of this sample code for an identical CDR3. This chain connects TRBV13 to TRBJ1-1; D uncertain. Per germline, CDR1 PRHDT and CDR2 FYEKMQ (reference sequence). V gave up 5 bases and J gave up 0 bases, with 4 bases separating them. This CDR3 region has 12 residues. The CDR3 DNA reads TGTGCCAGCAGCGACATGAACACTGAAGCTTTCTTT. Amino acid sequence: CASSDMNTEAFF. The whole variable domain, remainder taken from reference TRBV13 and TRBJ1-1, is AAGVIQSPRHLIKEKRETATLKCYPIPRHDTVYWYQQGPGQDPQFLISFYEKMQSDKGSIPDRFSAQQFSDYHSELNMSSLELGDSALYFCASSDMNTEAFFGQGTRLTVV.

The rearrangement uses TRBV9 and TRBJ2-2, with D possibly being TRBD2 (5 bases). CDR1 SGDLS and CDR2 YYNGEE come from the germline V gene. This CDR3 is built from 14 residues. Trimming shortened V by 0 bases and J by 7 bases, and 10 bases separated the two germline ends. The CDR3 DNA follows: TGTGCCAGCAGCGTAGGAGGAGGAGGCGGGGAGCTGTTTTTT. This codes for CASSVGGGGGELFF.

This sequence joins TRBV6-6 and TRBJ2-1; 12 bases fit TRBD2. CDR1 is MNHNY and CDR2 is SVGAGI in the germline V gene (reference sequence). CDR3 length: 15 residues. J lost 8 bases, V lost 4 bases, and 6 bases had no gene match. This chain's CDR3 is CASSFGTSGSYEQFF. For the CDR3, the DNA is TGTGCCAGCAGTTTTGGGACTAGCGGGTCATATGAGCAGTTCTTC.

The V and J genes are TRBV4-1 and TRBJ1-6, with D perhaps TRBD1 (6 bases). V was clipped by 0 bases and J by 10 bases, with 16 bases between them. Germline V CDR1 and CDR2: MGHRA, YSYEKL. The CDR3 covers 16 residues. In nucleotides, the CDR3 is TGCGCCAGCAGCCAAGATCCCCCACCAGGGGTGTCACCCCTCCACTTT. Translating gives CASSQDPPPGVSPLHF.

The chain uses TRBV13 and TRBJ1-2; 8 bases map to TRBD1. Germline-derived CDR1 and CDR2 are PRHDT and FYEKMQ (reference sequence). This CDR3 contains 15 residues. V lost 4 bases, J lost 5 bases, and 9 bases stayed unmatched. CDR3 protein: CASSSMTGEYYGYTF. CDR3 DNA sequence: TGTGCCAGCAGCTCCATGACAGGGGAGTATTATGGCTACACCTTC. The full variable domain, with the rest looked up from reference TRBV13 and TRBJ1-2, is AAGVIQSPRHLIKEKRETATLKCYPIPRHDTVYWYQQGPGQDPQFLISFYEKMQSDKGSIPDRFSAQQFSDYHSELNMSSLELGDSALYFCASSSMTGEYYGYTFGSGTRLTVV.

The chain has TRBV14 and TRBJ2-7, with TRBD1 matching 7 bases. Germline V gives CDR1 SGHDN, CDR2 FVKESK. The CDR3 runs to 15 residues. Trimming at V came to 0 bases and at J to 2 bases, leaving 4 bases not matched to a gene. The CDR3, as DNA: TGTGCCAGCAGCCAAGAGACAGGGATCGCCTACGAGCAGTACTTC. Amino acid sequence: CASSQETGIAYEQYF.

The chain uses TRBV28 and TRBJ1-5; D gene unclear. Germline assignment: CDR1 MDHEN and CDR2 SYDVKM. The CDR3 covers 13 residues. V gave up 6 bases and J gave up 0 bases, with 6 bases separating them. The CDR3 here is CASSMYSNQPQHF. In nucleotides, the CDR3 is TGTGCCAGCAGCATGTATAGCAATCAGCCCCAGCATTTT.

The V and J genes are TRBV7-9 and TRBJ2-5; D possibly corresponds to TRBD1 (6 bases). The CDR3 has 15 amino acids. V lost 5 bases, J lost 2 bases, and 15 bases lay in between. From germline, CDR1 is SEHNR and CDR2 FQNEAQ (reference sequence). CDR3 DNA sequence: TGTGCCAGCAGCCAAGGACAGCCGCGACAAGAGACCCAGTACTTC. Translation: CASSQGQPRQETQYF.

The rearrangement links TRBV30 to TRBJ2-3; 7 bases fit TRBD2. Per the germline V gene, CDR1 is GTSNPN and CDR2 is SVGIG (reference sequence). The CDR3 is 13 residues long. V trimming: 7 bases; J trimming: 1 base; junction bases outside the gene matches: 5. This CDR3 is CASGGRGTDTQYF. The CDR3 nucleotides are TGTGCCTCGGGAGGCCGTGGCACAGATACGCAGTATTTT.

This clone came up a few times. The same CDR3 arises from other DNA sequences in this sample as well. The chain couples TRBV27 to TRBJ2-1, with 9 bases aligning to TRBD2. Germline assignment: CDR1 MNHEY and CDR2 SMNVEV (reference sequence). V gave up 0 bases and J gave up 0 bases; unmatched junction bases: 0. The CDR3 has 16 residues. This chain's CDR3 is CASSLSSGSSYNEQFF. CDR3 nucleotide sequence: TGTGCCAGCAGTTTATCTAGCGGGAGCTCCTACAATGAGCAGTTCTTC.

J is TRBJ1-2 and V is TRBV4-3; D unresolved. This CDR3 comprises 16 residues. Between the trimmed V and J ends, which lost 3 bases and 4 bases, there was a span of 18 bases. CDR1 is LGHNA and CDR2 is YSLEER in the germline V gene. The CDR3 reads CASSQETGEPFYGYTF. As DNA, the CDR3 is TGCGCCAGCAGCCAGGAAACTGGGGAGCCATTCTATGGCTACACCTTC.

The V gene is TRBV7-9, the J gene TRBJ2-7; D is possibly TRBD1 (6 bases). Germline CDR1 reads SEHNR; CDR2 reads FQNEAQ (reference sequence). The CDR3 extends over 14 amino acids. Trimming cost V 5 bases and J 2 bases, with 13 bases left between them. The CDR3 nucleotides are TGTGCCAGCAGCGCTCCCGACAGGCCCTACGAGCAGTACTTC. Translated, it gives CASSAPDRPYEQYF.

This clone occurred a few times. The chain carries TRBV25-1 and TRBJ1-1, with TRBD1 matching 7 bases. V lost 5 bases and J lost 4; bases outside the gene matches: 4. Germline values: CDR1 MGHDK, CDR2 SYGVNS. The CDR3 spans 13 residues. In DNA, the CDR3 is TGTGCCAGCAGTAAGACAGGGATCACTGAAGCTTTCTTT. It translates to CASSKTGITEAFF.

The V and J genes are TRBV4-3 and TRBJ2-1; 14 nucleotides agree with TRBD2. Germline CDR1 LGHNA, CDR2 YSLEER. Trimming took 1 base from V and 9 from J; bases not matched to a gene: 2. CDR3 length: 15 amino acids. This CDR3 reads CASSQGLAGGGEQFF. The CDR3 nucleotides are TGCGCCAGCAGCCAAGGACTAGCGGGAGGGGGTGAGCAGTTCTTC.

The chain is built from TRBV4-1 and TRBJ1-2; D unclear. The CDR3 is 16 amino acids. V gave up 1 base and J gave up 4 bases, with 16 bases separating them. The V gene's germline CDR1 is MGHRA and CDR2 YSYEKL. CDR3 coding DNA: TGCGCCAGCAGCCAAGGGGGAGAAGGGTCCAGCTATGGCTACACCTTC. Protein: CASSQGGEGSSYGYTF.

This clone was seen only once. Other nucleotide sequences from this sample produce the same CDR3. J is TRBJ2-5 and V is TRBV5-4; possibly TRBD2 for D (6 bases). From germline, CDR1 is SGHNT and CDR2 YYREEE (reference sequence). The CDR3 has 15 amino acids. The germline V and J ends were trimmed by 2 bases and 2 bases, with 13 bases remaining between them. The CDR3 region has the DNA TGTGCCAGCAGCTTTTGGGGAGGTGGGCAAGAGACCCAGTACTTC. Its protein is CASSFWGGGQETQYF.